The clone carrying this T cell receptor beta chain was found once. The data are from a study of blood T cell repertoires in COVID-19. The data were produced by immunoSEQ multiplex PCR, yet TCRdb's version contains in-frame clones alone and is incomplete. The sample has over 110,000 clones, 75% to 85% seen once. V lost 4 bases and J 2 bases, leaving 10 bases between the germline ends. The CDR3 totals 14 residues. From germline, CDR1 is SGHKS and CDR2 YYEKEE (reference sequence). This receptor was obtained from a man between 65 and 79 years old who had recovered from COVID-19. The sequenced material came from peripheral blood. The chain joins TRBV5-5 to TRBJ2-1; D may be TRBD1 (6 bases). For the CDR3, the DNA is TGTGCCAGCAGCGGGCCAGGGGCCTACAATGAGCAGTTCTTC. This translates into CASSGPGAYNEQFF.